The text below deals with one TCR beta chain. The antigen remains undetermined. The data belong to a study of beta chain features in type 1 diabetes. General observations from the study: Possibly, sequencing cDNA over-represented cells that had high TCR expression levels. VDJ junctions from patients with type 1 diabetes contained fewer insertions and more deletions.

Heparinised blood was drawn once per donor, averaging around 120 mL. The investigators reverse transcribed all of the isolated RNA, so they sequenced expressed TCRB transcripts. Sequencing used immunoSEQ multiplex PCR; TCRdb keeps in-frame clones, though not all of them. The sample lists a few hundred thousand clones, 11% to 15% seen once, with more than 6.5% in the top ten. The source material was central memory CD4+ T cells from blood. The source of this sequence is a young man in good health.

The CDR3 DNA is TGTGCCAGCAGTCCCCAGGAGGGAAGTGAAAAACTGTTTTTT. Its translation is CASSPQEGSEKLFF. The chain combines TRBV27 with TRBJ1-4, with D unresolved. CDR3 length: 14 amino acids. Germline V gene data show CDR1 as MNHEY and CDR2 as SMNVEV (reference sequence). Trimming shortened V by 5 bases and J by 7 bases, and 14 bases separated the two germline ends. Full variable domain (remainder filled in from reference TRBV27 and TRBJ1-4): EAQVTQNPRYLITVTGKKLTVTCSQNMNHEYMSWYRQDPGLGLRQIYYSMNVEVTDKGDVPEGYKVSRKEKRNFPLILESPSPNQTSLYFCASSPQEGSEKLFFGSGTQLSVL.